Following are 7 T cell receptor beta chains from one sample sequenced in a study of T cell responses to AZD1222 COVID-19 vaccine. TCRdb's copy holds only in-frame clones and misses some; the assay was immunoSEQ multiplex PCR. The data show about 110,000 clones, with approximately 85% seen just once and 4% to 5% held by the top ten. The starting material was peripheral blood, obtained on day 0 of AZD1222 vaccination. The receptors stem from an adult in good health.

The chain carries TRBV28 and TRBJ1-6; possibly TRBD1 for D (5 bases). In germline, CDR1 is MDHEN, CDR2 SYDVKM. The CDR3 loop spans 12 amino acids. Trimming shortened V by 10 bases and J by 8 bases, and 12 bases separated the two germline ends. The CDR3 spells CAIRAFYSPLHF. CDR3 nucleotide sequence: TGTGCCATCAGGGCCTTTTATTCACCCCTCCACTTT.

V gene TRBV7-2 combines with J gene TRBJ1-1; 8 bases line up with TRBD1. Germline CDR1 is SGHTA and CDR2 is FQGNSA. V was clipped by 5 bases and J by 4 bases; unmatched bases: 9. The CDR3 is 15 amino acids. CDR3 bases: TGTGCCAGCAGCACTTCCAGGGGGCGCGGCACTGAAGCTTTCTTT. Translation: CASSTSRGRGTEAFF.

The V and J genes are TRBV7-2 and TRBJ1-5; possibly TRBD1 for D (6 bases). Germline CDR1 and CDR2: SGHTA and FQGNSA. With 5 bases removed from V and 5 bases from J, the gap between germline ends came to 13 bases. This CDR3 is 14 amino acids long. The CDR3: CASSPWDIYQPQHF. Written as DNA, the CDR3 is TGTGCCAGCAGCCCCTGGGACATCTATCAGCCCCAGCATTTT.

This clone was observed a handful of times. The V and J genes are TRBV5-4 and TRBJ1-2, with 7 bases lining up with TRBD1. CDR1 is SGHNT, CDR2 YYREEE, per germline (reference sequence). There are 15 residues in the CDR3. V trimming: 0 bases; J trimming: 2 bases; junction bases outside the gene matches: 4. The CDR3 DNA is TGTGCCAGCAGCTTGGCACAGGGGTACAACTATGGCTACACCTTC. Protein sequence: CASSLAQGYNYGYTF. Using reference TRBV5-4 and TRBJ1-2 for the parts outside the CDR3, the full variable domain is ETGVTQSPTHLIKTRGQQVTLRCSSQSGHNTVSWYQQALGQGPQFIFQYYREEENGRGNFPPRFSGLQFPNYSSELNVNALELDDSALYLCASSLAQGYNYGYTFGSGTRLTVV.

This clone was counted only a few times. The chain uses TRBV7-8 and TRBJ1-5, with TRBD1 matching over 7 bases. The V gene end was trimmed by 3 bases and the J gene end by 4 bases; junction bases not matched to a gene: 9. Germline V gene sequence: CDR1 SGHVS, CDR2 FQNEAQ. There are 16 residues in the CDR3. The CDR3 region is CASSLGRTGYNQPQHF. In DNA form, the CDR3 reads TGTGCCAGCAGCTTGGGGCGGACAGGCTATAATCAGCCCCAGCATTTT.

The count of this clone is one. The chain uses TRBV5-6 and TRBJ2-3; 8 bases are shared with TRBD1. The CDR3 has 17 residues. The junction had 10 bases not matched to a gene; V was cut back by 3 bases and J by 1 base. Germline V gene data show CDR1 as SGHDT and CDR2 as YYEEEE. CDR3 region: CASSWAGGIKGTDTQYF. CDR3 nucleotides: TGTGCCAGCAGCTGGGCAGGGGGCATAAAAGGCACAGATACGCAGTATTTT.

The V call is TRBV28, the J call TRBJ2-7; D perhaps matches TRBD2 (5 bases). This CDR3 has 16 amino acids. Germline V gives CDR1 MDHEN, CDR2 SYDVKM. V lost 4 bases and J 5 bases, leaving 21 bases between the germline ends. The CDR3 spells CASSSPSLGRGNEQYF. The CDR3 DNA follows: TGTGCCAGCAGTTCCCCGTCCTTGGGTCGGGGAAACGAGCAGTACTTC.